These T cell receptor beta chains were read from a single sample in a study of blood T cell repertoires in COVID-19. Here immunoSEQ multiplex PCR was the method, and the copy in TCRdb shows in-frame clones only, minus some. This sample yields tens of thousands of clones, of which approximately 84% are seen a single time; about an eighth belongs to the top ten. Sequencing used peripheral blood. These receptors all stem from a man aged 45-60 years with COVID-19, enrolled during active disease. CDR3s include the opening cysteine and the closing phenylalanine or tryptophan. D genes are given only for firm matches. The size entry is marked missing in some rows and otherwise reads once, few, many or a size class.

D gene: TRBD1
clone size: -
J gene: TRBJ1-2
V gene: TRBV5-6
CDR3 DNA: TGTGCCAGCAGTTTCAGGGACAGGGGGGATGGCTACACCTTC
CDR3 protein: CASSFRDRGDGYTF

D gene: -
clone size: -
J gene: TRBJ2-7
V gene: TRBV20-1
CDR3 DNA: TGCAGTGCTAGTTACCAAGTCGCCAGCGAGCAGTACTTC
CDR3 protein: CSASYQVASEQYF

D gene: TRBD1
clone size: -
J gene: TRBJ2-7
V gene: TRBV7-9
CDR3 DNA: TGTGCCAGCAGCTCACCGGGACAGGGAAGGAACGAGCAGTACTTC
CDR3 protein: CASSSPGQGRNEQYF

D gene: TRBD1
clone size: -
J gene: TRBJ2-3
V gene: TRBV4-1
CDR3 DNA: TGCGCCAGCAGCCAACCATCAGGGGGCACAACGCAGTATTTT
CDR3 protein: CASSQPSGGTTQYF

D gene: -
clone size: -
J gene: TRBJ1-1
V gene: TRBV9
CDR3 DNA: TGTGCCAGCAGCGTAAACATCGGGGGCACTGAAGCTTTCTTT
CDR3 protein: CASSVNIGGTEAFF

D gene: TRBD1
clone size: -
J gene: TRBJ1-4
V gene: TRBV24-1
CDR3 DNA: TGTGCCACCAGTTCCGGGACAGCGAGTGCAACTAATGAAAAACTGTTTTTT
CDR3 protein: CATSSGTASATNEKLFF

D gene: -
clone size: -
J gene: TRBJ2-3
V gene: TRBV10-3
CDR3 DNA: TGTGCCATCAGTGATGGAGGGGGGGTGGATACGCAGTATTTT
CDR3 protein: CAISDGGGVDTQYF

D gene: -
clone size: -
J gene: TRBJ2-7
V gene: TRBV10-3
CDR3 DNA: TGTGCCATCAGGTACCCCGGGGGCTCCTACGAGCAGTACTTC
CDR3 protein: CAIRYPGGSYEQYF

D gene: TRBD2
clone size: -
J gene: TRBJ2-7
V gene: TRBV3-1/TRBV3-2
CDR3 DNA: TGTGCCAGCAGCCAAGGACGTCTAGCGGGGGGCGAGCAGTACTTC
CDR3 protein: CASSQGRLAGGEQYF

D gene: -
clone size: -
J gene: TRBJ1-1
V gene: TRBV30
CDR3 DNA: TGTGCCTGGAGTGTACAGTGGGGGAGGACTGAAGCTTTCTTT
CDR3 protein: CAWSVQWGRTEAFF

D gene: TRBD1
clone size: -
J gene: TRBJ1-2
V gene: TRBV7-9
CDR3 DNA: TGTGCCAGCAGCGTGGGGGACAGGGGGCACTATGGCTACACCTTC
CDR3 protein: CASSVGDRGHYGYTF

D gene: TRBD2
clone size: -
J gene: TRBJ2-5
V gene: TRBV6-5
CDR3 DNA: TGTGCCAGCAGTTACTCCACTAGCGGGGGGGAAGAGACCCAGTACTTC
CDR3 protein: CASSYSTSGGEETQYF

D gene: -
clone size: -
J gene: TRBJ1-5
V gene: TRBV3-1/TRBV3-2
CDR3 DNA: TGTGCCAGCAGCTACGGCGTGCCGGGGGTGAATCAGCCCCAGCATTTT
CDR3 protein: CASSYGVPGVNQPQHF

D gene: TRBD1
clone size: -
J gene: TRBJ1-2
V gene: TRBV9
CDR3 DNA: TGTGCCAGCAGCCATAACGCGGACAGGGGGCTCGATGGCTACACCTTC
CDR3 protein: CASSHNADRGLDGYTF

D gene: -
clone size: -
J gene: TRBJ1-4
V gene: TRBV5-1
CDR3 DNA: TGCGCCAGCCGGACAGCCAGGGATGAAAAACTGTTTTTT
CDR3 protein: CASRTARDEKLFF

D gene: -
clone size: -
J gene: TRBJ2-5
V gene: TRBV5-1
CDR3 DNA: TGCGCCAGCGGGCAGATGGAGACCCAGTACTTC
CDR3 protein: CASGQMETQYF

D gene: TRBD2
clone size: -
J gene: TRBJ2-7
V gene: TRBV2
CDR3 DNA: TGTGCCAGCAGTTTTCAGCGGGGGGGAAGTTCCGAGCAGTACTTC
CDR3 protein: CASSFQRGGSSEQYF

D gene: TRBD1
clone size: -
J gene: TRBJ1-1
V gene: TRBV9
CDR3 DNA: TGTGCCAGCAGGAGGGCAGGGGGCCACACTGAAGCTTTCTTT
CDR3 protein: CASRRAGGHTEAFF

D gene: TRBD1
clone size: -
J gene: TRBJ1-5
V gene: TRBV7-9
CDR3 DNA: TGTGCCAGCAGTTATGGACAGGGGGGCAATCAGCCCCAGCATTTT
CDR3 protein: CASSYGQGGNQPQHF

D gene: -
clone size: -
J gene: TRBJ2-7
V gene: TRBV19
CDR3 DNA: TGTGCCAGTAGTATAGATGCCGGAGTCTCCTACGAGCAGTACTTC
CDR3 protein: CASSIDAGVSYEQYF

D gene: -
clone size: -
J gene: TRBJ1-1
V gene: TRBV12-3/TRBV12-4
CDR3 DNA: TGTGCCAGCAGTACGGGAGTGAACACTGAAGCTTTCTTT
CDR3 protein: CASSTGVNTEAFF

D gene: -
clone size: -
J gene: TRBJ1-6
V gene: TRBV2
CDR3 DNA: TGTGCCAGCAGTGTAGAGAGCTCCTATAATTCACCCCTCCACTTT
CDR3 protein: CASSVESSYNSPLHF

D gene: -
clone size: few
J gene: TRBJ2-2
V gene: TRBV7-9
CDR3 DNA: TGTGCCAGCAGCGGGGGGACGAACACCGGGGAGCTGTTTTTT
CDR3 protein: CASSGGTNTGELFF

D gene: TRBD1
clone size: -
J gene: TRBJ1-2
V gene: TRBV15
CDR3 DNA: TGTGCCACCAGCAGAGATTGGACAGGGGGGAACTATGGCTACACCTTC
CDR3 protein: CATSRDWTGGNYGYTF

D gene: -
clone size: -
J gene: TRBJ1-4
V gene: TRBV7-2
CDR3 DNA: TGTGCCAGCAGCTCCATGGATGGGGGCCTGGGTGAAAAACTGTTTTTT
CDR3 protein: CASSSMDGGLGEKLFF